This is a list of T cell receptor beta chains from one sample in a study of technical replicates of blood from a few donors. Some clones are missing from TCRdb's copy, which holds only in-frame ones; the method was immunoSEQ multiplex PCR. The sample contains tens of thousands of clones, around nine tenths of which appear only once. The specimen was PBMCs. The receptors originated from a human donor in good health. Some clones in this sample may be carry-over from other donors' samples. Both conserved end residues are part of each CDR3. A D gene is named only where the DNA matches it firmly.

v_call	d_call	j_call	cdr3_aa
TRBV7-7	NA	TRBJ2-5	CASSFRRDQETQYF
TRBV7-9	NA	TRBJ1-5	CASRFPRAGNSNQPQHF
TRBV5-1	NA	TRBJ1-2	CASSLVPGTRGYTF
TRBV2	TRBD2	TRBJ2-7	CASSPGLAGSLNF
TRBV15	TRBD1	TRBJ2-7	CATSRDLWDRGSYEQYF
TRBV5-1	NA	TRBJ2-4	CASSLEGDIQYF
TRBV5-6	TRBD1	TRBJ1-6	CASSSRGQGAYNSPLHF
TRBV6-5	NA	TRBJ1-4	CASSGGKNEKLFF
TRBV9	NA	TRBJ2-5	CASSVGGAGQETQYF
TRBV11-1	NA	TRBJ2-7	CASSLGAISEQYF
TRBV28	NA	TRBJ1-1	CASTPVGRDTEAFF
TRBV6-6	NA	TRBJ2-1	CASSQRSGSSYNEQFF
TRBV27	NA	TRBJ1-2	CASSLSAEVYGYTF
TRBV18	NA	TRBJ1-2	CASSPGPGDYGYTF
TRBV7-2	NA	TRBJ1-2	CASSLPNPYGYTF
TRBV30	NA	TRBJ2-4	CAWSVRRGDIQYF
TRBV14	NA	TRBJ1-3	CASSSPGSGNTIYF
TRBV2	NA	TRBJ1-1	CASSMQGSMNTEAFF
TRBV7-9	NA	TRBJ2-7	CASSLNQGAYEQYF
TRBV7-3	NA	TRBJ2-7	CASSHSGGSYEQYF
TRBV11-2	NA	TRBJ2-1	CASSAGQNNEQFF
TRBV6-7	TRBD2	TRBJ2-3	CASSYQTSGDSNTQYF
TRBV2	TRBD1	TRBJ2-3	CASRGTGGPTDTQYF
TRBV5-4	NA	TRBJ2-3	CASSLLASGTDTQYF
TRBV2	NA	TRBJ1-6	CASRDRTNSPLHF
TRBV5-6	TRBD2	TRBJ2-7	CASRLAGGTYEQYF